The 26 T cell receptor beta chains presented below share a single source sample, sequenced in a study of T cell responses to AZD1222 COVID-19 vaccine. The method was immunoSEQ multiplex PCR; TCRdb's version includes in-frame clones alone and lacks a portion of them. This sample carries tens of thousands of clones, roughly 85% of them seen once, and the ten largest clones take roughly 10%. The source material was peripheral blood, sampled 28 days after the second AZD1222 dose. All receptors derive from an adult who received the AZD1222 COVID-19 vaccine.

The chain couples TRBV4-1 to TRBJ1-5; tentatively, D is TRBD1 (5 bases). The CDR3 is 16 amino acids. V shed 0 bases and J shed 3 bases, with 12 bases lying between them. Germline loops: CDR1 MGHRA, CDR2 YSYEKL. CDR3 in DNA: TGCGCCAGCAGCCAAGATGGGGGGACGGACAATCAGCCCCAGCATTTT. It yields the protein CASSQDGGTDNQPQHF.

The J gene is TRBJ1-3, the V gene TRBV12-3 or TRBV12-4; tentatively, D is TRBD1 (5 bases). The ends were cut back, 5 bases at V and 7 bases at J, with 9 bases in the middle. This CDR3 has 12 residues. The CDR3 sequence is CASSPRANTIYF. The DNA of the CDR3 is TGTGCCAGCAGTCCCAGGGCCAACACCATATATTTT.

The J gene is TRBJ2-5, the V gene TRBV7-9, with D unresolved. The CDR3 runs to 12 residues. The V gene's germline CDR1 is SEHNR and CDR2 FQNEAQ (reference sequence). V was shortened by 0 bases and J by 9 bases, with 8 bases between the two germline ends. CDR3 in amino acids: CASSLATMPQYF. The CDR3 DNA reads TGTGCCAGCAGCTTAGCGACAATGCCCCAGTACTTC. Drawing the rest from reference TRBV7-9 and TRBJ2-5, the complete variable domain is DTGVSQNPRHKITKRGQNVTFRCDPISEHNRLYWYRQTLGQGPEFLTYFQNEAQLEKSRLLSDRFSAERPKGSFSTLEIQRTEQGDSAMYLCASSLATMPQYFGPGTRLLVL.

The V gene is TRBV6-5, the J gene TRBJ2-1; possible D gene TRBD2, 5 bases. Germline loops: CDR1 MNHEY, CDR2 SVGAGI. Trimming stripped 0 bases from V and 7 bases from J, with 13 bases between. The CDR3 is 15 residues long. CDR3 DNA: TGTGCCAGCAGTTACTCGAACGCGGGCTTAAATGAGCAGTTCTTC. It specifies CASSYSNAGLNEQFF.

This chain joins TRBV19 and TRBJ1-4; D unclear. Per the germline V gene, CDR1 is LNHDA and CDR2 is SQIVND (reference sequence). This CDR3 has 13 residues. Trimming cost V 10 bases and J 6 bases, with 15 bases left between them. The CDR3 coding sequence is TGTGCCACTAACGACGGCGACTATGAAAAACTGTTTTTT. The encoded protein is CATNDGDYEKLFF.

This rearrangement joins TRBV27 to TRBJ1-2, with TRBD1 as a possible D gene (5 bases). Germline CDR1 is MNHEY and CDR2 is SMNVEV (reference sequence). The germline V and J ends were trimmed by 2 bases and 3 bases, with 7 bases remaining between them. The CDR3 spans 13 residues. CDR3 nucleotides: TGTGCCAGCAGTTTACAGGGAGACTATGGCTACACCTTC. It yields the protein CASSLQGDYGYTF.

The genes are TRBV7-2 and TRBJ2-7, with TRBD2 identical over 7 bases. Germline lookup yields CDR1 SGHTA and CDR2 FQGNSA. The CDR3 sequence is 14 residues long. J was trimmed by 4 bases and V by 0 bases; bases with no gene match: 3. Written as DNA, the CDR3 is TGTGCCAGCAGCTTAGCGGGGGGACTATACGAGCAGTACTTC. Encoded protein: CASSLAGGLYEQYF.

This chain joins TRBV6-5 and TRBJ2-3; D unclear. Trimming removed 7 bases at V and 0 bases at J, with 8 bases between. Germline values: CDR1 MNHEY, CDR2 SVGAGI. The CDR3 runs 13 residues. The CDR3 sequence is CASKKGSTDTQYF. The CDR3 coding sequence is TGTGCCAGCAAGAAAGGGAGCACAGATACGCAGTATTTT.

The V call is TRBV19, the J call TRBJ1-5; possibly TRBD1 for D (5 bases). Per germline, CDR1 LNHDA and CDR2 SQIVND (reference sequence). The CDR3 is made up of 13 amino acids. Trimming stripped 5 bases from V and 6 bases from J, with 11 bases between. This CDR3 reads CASSVGVGQPQHF. The CDR3 DNA reads as TGTGCCAGTAGTGTGGGGGTTGGTCAGCCCCAGCATTTT.

The chain couples TRBV19 to TRBJ2-3; 9 bases fit TRBD2. Per germline, CDR1 LNHDA and CDR2 SQIVND (reference sequence). The CDR3 length is 16 residues. The V gene end was trimmed by 3 bases and the J gene end by 11 bases; junction bases not matched to a gene: 15. The CDR3 region has the DNA TGTGCCAGTAGTATGATAGCGGGGGACCCGCAGGTAGGGCAGTATTTT. As protein: CASSMIAGDPQVGQYF.

The chain couples TRBV7-3 to TRBJ2-7; D remains ambiguous. The CDR3 consists of 13 residues. The V and J ends lost 11 bases and 5 bases respectively, with 19 bases between them. Germline values: CDR1 SGHTA, CDR2 FQGTGA. CDR3 DNA: TGTGCCTCACCAGGCGGTCACCGGAACGAGCAGTACTTC. Its translation is CASPGGHRNEQYF.

This clone was seen only a few times. This rearrangement joins TRBV19 to TRBJ1-2, with no clear D. The germline CDR1 and CDR2 sequences are LNHDA and SQIVND (reference sequence). Trimming removed 8 bases at V and 5 bases at J, with 18 bases between. The CDR3 runs to 14 residues. The CDR3 sequence: CASGIDTGRYGYTF. The DNA for the CDR3 is TGTGCCAGTGGGATTGACACCGGTCGGTATGGCTACACCTTC.

The V call is TRBV6-5, the J call TRBJ2-3; D might be TRBD2 (6 bases). The germline gives CDR1 MNHEY, CDR2 SVGAGI. V lost 7 bases, J lost 0 bases, and 14 bases lay in between. This CDR3 spans 15 amino acids. CDR3 sequence reads: CASISGGASTDTQYF. The CDR3 DNA reads TGTGCCAGCATATCCGGCGGGGCCAGCACAGATACGCAGTATTTT.

J is TRBJ1-4 and V is TRBV4-3; the match to TRBD1 covers 10 bases. Per the germline V gene, CDR1 is LGHNA and CDR2 is YSLEER. Losses at the gene ends were 2 bases for V and 7 bases for J; bases not matched to a gene: 1. The CDR3 extends over 14 amino acids. The CDR3 nucleotides are TGCGCCAGCAGCCAACGGGACAGGGGTGAAAAACTGTTTTTT. Translated: CASSQRDRGEKLFF.

The gene calls are TRBV28 and TRBJ2-2; D is undetermined. The V and J ends lost 4 bases and 0 bases respectively, with 12 bases between them. The CDR3 consists of 16 residues. Germline assignment: CDR1 MDHEN and CDR2 SYDVKM. CDR3 sequence (DNA): TGTGCCAGCAGTTCTAACAAGGCGGCGAACACCGGGGAGCTGTTTTTT. As protein: CASSSNKAANTGELFF.

This clone was detected only once. The chain uses TRBV19 and TRBJ1-5; TRBD1 is a possible D gene (6 bases). From germline, CDR1 is LNHDA and CDR2 SQIVND (reference sequence). The CDR3 is 15 amino acids. Trimming shortened V by 4 bases and J by 6 bases, and 16 bases separated the two germline ends. The CDR3 DNA reads as TGTGCCAGTAGTAACCCCAGGGGAGGCGGTCAGCCCCAGCATTTT. This encodes CASSNPRGGGQPQHF.

This clone was counted a few times. The chain uses TRBV6-2 or TRBV6-3 and TRBJ1-2; D is uncertain. Trimming left V 2 bases short and J 2 bases short, with 3 bases between. Germline lookup yields CDR1 MNHEY and CDR2 SVGEGT. This CDR3 region has 12 residues. This CDR3 reads CASSYNNYGYTF. For the CDR3, the DNA is TGTGCCAGCAGTTACAACAACTATGGCTACACCTTC.

The chain has TRBV7-2 and TRBJ2-7; TRBD2 matches 8 bases. The CDR3 contains 16 residues. V lost 5 bases and J lost 1; bases outside the gene matches: 10. Germline V lookup: CDR1 SGHTA, CDR2 FQGNSA. This chain's CDR3 is CASSLSSGGFSYEQYF. For the CDR3, the DNA is TGTGCCAGCAGCCTTAGTTCGGGGGGGTTTTCCTACGAGCAGTACTTC. The entire variable domain, with the rest obtained from reference TRBV7-2 and TRBJ2-7, is as follows: GAGVSQSPSNKVTEKGKDVELRCDPISGHTALYWYRQSLGQGLEFLIYFQGNSAPDKSGLPSDRFSAERTGGSVSTLTIQRTQQEDSAVYLCASSLSSGGFSYEQYFGPGTRLTVT.

This chain joins TRBV5-8 and TRBJ2-7; 9 nucleotides agree with TRBD2. The CDR3 runs to 17 residues. V shed 4 bases and J 0 bases; nucleotides not matched to a gene: 11. CDR1 is SGHTS and CDR2 is YDEGEE in the germline V gene. The CDR3: CASSRGLAGLSSYEQYF. Here the CDR3 DNA reads TGTGCCAGCAGCCGGGGGCTAGCGGGGTTGAGCTCCTACGAGCAGTACTTC.

The CDR3 DNA follows: TGTGCCAGCAGTGAGGGACATTTGCGAGCTTTCTTT. Translated, it gives CASSEGHLRAFF. The chain couples TRBV25-1 to TRBJ1-1; D is possibly TRBD1 (6 bases). The length of the CDR3 is 12 residues. Looked up from germline, CDR1 is MGHDK and CDR2 is SYGVNS. Trimming took 3 bases from V and 10 from J, leaving 12 bases between them.

This chain joins TRBV3-1 (or the pseudogene TRBV3-2) and TRBJ1-3; TRBD1 aligns across 8 bases. This CDR3 has 18 residues. Germline CDR1 reads LGHDT; CDR2 reads YNNKEL (reference sequence). The V and J ends lost 4 bases and 0 bases, in that order; junction bases with no gene match: 11. In nucleotides, the CDR3 is TGTGCCAGCAGCCTACTCCTCCAGGGGGCGCGCTCTGGAAACACCATATATTTT. It specifies CASSLLLQGARSGNTIYF.

This clone came up a few times. The chain employs TRBV10-3 and TRBJ2-1, with no clear D. This CDR3 has 15 amino acids. V gave up 6 bases and J gave up 0 bases, with 12 bases separating them. CDR1 and CDR2 (germline): ENHRY, SYGVKD. Here the CDR3 reads CAIRPHTSSYNEQFF. CDR3 bases: TGTGCCATCAGACCACACACGAGCTCCTACAATGAGCAGTTCTTC.

The chain couples TRBV5-1 to TRBJ2-6; D is ambiguous. CDR3 length: 14 residues. Per germline, CDR1 SGHRS and CDR2 YFSETQ. With 6 bases removed from V and 2 bases from J, the gap between germline ends came to 9 bases. The CDR3, as DNA: TGCGCCAGCAAACCCGGGCCTGGGGCCAACGTCCTGACTTTC. It encodes CASKPGPGANVLTF. The full variable domain, with the rest looked up from reference TRBV5-1 and TRBJ2-6, is KAGVTQTPRYLIKTRGQQVTLSCSPISGHRSVSWYQQTPGQGLQFLFEYFSETQRNKGNFPGRFSGRQFSNSRSEMNVSTLELGDSALYLCASKPGPGANVLTFGAGSRLTVL.

V is TRBV5-1 and J is TRBJ1-6; TRBD1 matches at 7 bases. Trimming at V came to 8 bases and at J to 8 bases, leaving 7 bases not matched to a gene. The germline CDR1 and CDR2 sequences are SGHRS and YFSETQ. This CDR3 has 13 residues. The CDR3 bases are TGCGCCAGTCGGGACAGAGGAGATTCACCCCTCCACTTT. Amino acids: CASRDRGDSPLHF.

The chain recombines TRBV9 with TRBJ1-6; D not resolved. Germline V gene sequence: CDR1 SGDLS, CDR2 YYNGEE. V was pared by 0 bases and J by 7 bases, with 8 bases between. This CDR3 is built from 14 residues. The CDR3 here is CASSVDPGNSPLHF. The CDR3 DNA reads TGTGCCAGCAGCGTAGACCCGGGGAATTCACCCCTCCACTTT.

The chain uses TRBV29-1 and TRBJ2-3, with a weak D call TRBD1 (5 bases). Trimming removed 8 bases at V and 4 bases at J, with 22 bases between. The length of the CDR3 is 15 residues. The germline V gene encodes CDR1 SQVTM and CDR2 ANQGSEA. CDR3 in DNA: TGCAGCACCCCCGGATTGGGGCTTGGCGCAGATACGCAGTATTTT. Protein: CSTPGLGLGADTQYF.